The source of this T cell receptor beta chain is a study of tumour-infiltrating T cells in Burkitt lymphoma. In the study overall: Repertoire clonality predicted overall and progression-free survival.

Data came from immunoSEQ multiplex PCR; TCRdb stores just in-frame clones and leaves some out. The sample shows about 2,500 clones, roughly 15% of them seen only once. Only a few counts were recorded for this clone. Its antigen remains unknown. Trimming removed 11 bases at V and 4 bases at J, with 16 bases between. The CDR3 sequence is 13 residues long. Germline V gives CDR1 MNHEY, CDR2 SVGAGI. Study-wide results and limits: Public clonotypes, several, appeared across numerous Burkitt lymphoma patients.

The sample comprised tumor tissue. The TCR was taken from a human donor with Burkitt lymphoma. The chain couples TRBV6-5 to TRBJ2-3; the D gene is possibly TRBD1 (6 bases). CDR3 DNA sequence: TGTGCCGCCGGACAGTTAAGAGCAGATACGCAGTATTTT. Translated, it gives CAAGQLRADTQYF.